The sequence of this T cell receptor beta chain was determined in a study of blood T cell repertoires in COVID-19. Study context: Acute-phase and convalescent COVID-19 samples originated in the United States, Italy and Spain. The cDNA or gDNA used as material had been derived from T cells, B-cell-depleted T cells, or PBMCs.

As processed by the authors: Amplified reference gene primers provided the basis for estimating nucleated cell counts. Assay used: immunoSEQ multiplex PCR; TCRdb lists only in-frame clones, some missing. That table supplies the V and J calls and clone size; D and trimming were determined from the DNA. Among more than 95,000 clones listed, more than 75% were seen once. Trimming at V came to 6 bases and at J to 4 bases, leaving 7 bases not matched to a gene. The CDR3 has 16 amino acids. Germline-derived CDR1 and CDR2 are SNHLY and FYNNEI. This clone was counted a few times. This TCR was recovered from a human donor in a cohort sampled during active COVID-19. Sequenced input: peripheral blood. V is TRBV2 and J is TRBJ2-2; 11 nucleotides agree with TRBD2. For the CDR3, the DNA is TGTGCCAGCAGGCCCCCGGGACTAGCGGCCACCGGGGAGCTGTTTTTT. It translates to CASRPPGLAATGELFF.